The present TCR beta chain was sequenced within a study of blood T cell repertoires in COVID-19. Data came from immunoSEQ multiplex PCR; TCRdb stores just in-frame clones and leaves some out. Altogether tens of thousands of clones are present, over 70% being singletons, with the ten largest covering about 13%. Germline CDR1 is SGHDT and CDR2 is YYEEEE. J was trimmed by 1 base and V by 5 bases; bases with no gene match: 4. This CDR3 has 15 amino acids. The chain has TRBV5-6 and TRBJ2-7; 12 positions agree with TRBD2. The TCR sequence derives from a human donor with active COVID-19. The donor label of this sample is uncertain. The sequenced sample was peripheral blood. DNA for the CDR3: TGTGCCAGCAGTTTCGGACTAGCGGGGTCCTACGAGCAGTACTTC. Protein sequence: CASSFGLAGSYEQYF.